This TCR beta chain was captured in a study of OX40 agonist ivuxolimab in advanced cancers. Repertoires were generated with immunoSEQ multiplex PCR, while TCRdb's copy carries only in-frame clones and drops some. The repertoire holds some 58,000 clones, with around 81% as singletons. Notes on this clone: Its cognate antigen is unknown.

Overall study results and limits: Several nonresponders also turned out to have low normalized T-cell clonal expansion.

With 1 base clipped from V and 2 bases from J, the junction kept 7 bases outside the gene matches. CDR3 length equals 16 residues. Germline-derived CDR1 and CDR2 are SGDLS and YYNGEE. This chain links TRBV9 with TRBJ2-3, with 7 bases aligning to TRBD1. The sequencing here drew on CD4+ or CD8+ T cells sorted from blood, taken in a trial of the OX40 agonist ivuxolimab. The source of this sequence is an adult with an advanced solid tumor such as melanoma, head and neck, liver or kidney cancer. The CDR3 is CASSVREGGYTDTQYF. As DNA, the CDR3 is TGTGCCAGCAGCGTAAGGGAAGGGGGCTACACAGATACGCAGTATTTT.